This TCR beta chain was sequenced for a study of shared clonotypes between healthy human individuals. Study-level findings and limits: Genetic and exposure-history diversity was limited by the small donor number. The study generally estimated greater richness for naive than memory subsets.

Per germline, CDR1 KGHSH and CDR2 LQKENI. V was cut by 4 bases and J by 13 bases, with 16 bases left in between. The CDR3 length is 12 residues. To note about this clone: Antigen: not known.

Evenly divided among several immunoSEQ plates was the genomic DNA of each subset. Method: immunoSEQ multiplex PCR; TCRdb's copy keeps in-frame clones and lacks some. The sample lists about 1.5 million clones; about 98% were seen once. Donors comprised only Caucasian adults living in Nashville, Tennessee. The V and J genes are TRBV18 and TRBJ2-5, with D perhaps matching TRBD1 (6 bases). The sample taken for sequencing was naive CD4+ T cells sorted from blood. Regarding subset: CD45RA+ positively selected. This TCR came from a man aged 25-45 years in good health. The CDR3 coding sequence is TGTGCCAGCTCACTCCCGGACAGCCTGCCGTACTTC. Residues: CASSLPDSLPYF.